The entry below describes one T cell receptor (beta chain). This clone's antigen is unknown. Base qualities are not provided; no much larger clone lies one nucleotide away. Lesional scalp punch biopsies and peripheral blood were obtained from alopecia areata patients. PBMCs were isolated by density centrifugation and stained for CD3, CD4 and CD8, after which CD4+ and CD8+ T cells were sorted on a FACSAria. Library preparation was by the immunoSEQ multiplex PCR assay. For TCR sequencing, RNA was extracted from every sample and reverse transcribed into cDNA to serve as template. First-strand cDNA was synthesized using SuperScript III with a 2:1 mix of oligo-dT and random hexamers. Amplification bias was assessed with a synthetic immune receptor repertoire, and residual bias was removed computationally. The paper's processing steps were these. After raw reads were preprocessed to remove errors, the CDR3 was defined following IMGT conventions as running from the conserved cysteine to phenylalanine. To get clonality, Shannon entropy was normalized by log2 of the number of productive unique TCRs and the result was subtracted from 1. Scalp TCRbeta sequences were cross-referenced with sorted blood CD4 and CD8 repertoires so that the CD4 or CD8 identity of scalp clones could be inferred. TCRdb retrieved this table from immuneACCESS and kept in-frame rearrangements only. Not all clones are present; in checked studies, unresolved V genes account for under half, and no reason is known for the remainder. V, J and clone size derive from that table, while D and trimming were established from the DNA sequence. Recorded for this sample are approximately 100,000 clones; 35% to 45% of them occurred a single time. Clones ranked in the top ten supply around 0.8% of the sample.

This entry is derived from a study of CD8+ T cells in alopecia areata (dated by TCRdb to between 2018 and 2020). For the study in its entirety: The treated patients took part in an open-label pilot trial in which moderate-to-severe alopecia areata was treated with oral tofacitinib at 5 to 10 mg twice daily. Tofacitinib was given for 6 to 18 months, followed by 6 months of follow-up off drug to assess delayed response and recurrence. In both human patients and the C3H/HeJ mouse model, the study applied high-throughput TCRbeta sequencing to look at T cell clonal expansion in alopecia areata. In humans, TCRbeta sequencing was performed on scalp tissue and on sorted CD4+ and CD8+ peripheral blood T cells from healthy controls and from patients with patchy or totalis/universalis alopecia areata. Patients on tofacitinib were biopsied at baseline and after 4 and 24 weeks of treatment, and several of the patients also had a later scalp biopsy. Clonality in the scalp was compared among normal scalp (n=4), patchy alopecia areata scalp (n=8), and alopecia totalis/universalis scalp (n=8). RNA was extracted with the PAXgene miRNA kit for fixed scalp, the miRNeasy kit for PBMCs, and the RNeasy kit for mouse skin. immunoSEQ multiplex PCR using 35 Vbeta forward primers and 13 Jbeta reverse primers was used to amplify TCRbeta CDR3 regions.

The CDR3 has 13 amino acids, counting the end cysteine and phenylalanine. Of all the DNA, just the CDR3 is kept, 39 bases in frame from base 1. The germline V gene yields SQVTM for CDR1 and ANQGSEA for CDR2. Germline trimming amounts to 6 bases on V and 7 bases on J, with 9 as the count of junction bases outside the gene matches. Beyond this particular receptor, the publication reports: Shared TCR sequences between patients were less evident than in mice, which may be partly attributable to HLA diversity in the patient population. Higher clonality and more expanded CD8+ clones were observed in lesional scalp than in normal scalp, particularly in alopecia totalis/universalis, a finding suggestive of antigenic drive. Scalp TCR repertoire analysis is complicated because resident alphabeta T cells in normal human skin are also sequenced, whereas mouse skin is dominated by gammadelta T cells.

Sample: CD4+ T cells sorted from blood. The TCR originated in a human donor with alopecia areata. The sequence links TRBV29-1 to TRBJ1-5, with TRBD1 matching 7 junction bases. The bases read TGCAGCGTCTTGGGACAGACAGGACAGCCCCAGCATTTT. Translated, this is CSVLGQTGQPQHF.